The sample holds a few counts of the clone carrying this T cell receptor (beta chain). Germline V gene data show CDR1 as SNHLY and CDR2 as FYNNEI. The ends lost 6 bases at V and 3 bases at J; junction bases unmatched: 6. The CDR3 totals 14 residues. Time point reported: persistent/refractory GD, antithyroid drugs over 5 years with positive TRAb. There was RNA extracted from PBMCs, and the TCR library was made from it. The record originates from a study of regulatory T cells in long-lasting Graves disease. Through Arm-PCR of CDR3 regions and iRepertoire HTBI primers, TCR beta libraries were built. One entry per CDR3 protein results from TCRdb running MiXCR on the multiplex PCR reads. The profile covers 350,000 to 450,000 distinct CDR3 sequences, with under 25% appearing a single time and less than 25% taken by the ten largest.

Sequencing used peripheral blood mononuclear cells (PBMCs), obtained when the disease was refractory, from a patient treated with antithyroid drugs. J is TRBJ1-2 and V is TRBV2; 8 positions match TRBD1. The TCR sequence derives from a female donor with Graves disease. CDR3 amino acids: CASRIPGGDYGYTF. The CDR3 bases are TGTGCCAGCAGGATCCCAGGGGGCGACTATGGCTACACCTTC.